This TCR beta chain was retrieved from a study of PD-1 blockade in classical Hodgkin lymphoma. Assay used: immunoSEQ multiplex PCR; TCRdb lists only in-frame clones, some missing. The sample shows approximately 100,000 clones, more than 80% of them seen only once. Trimming took 4 bases from V and 7 from J; bases not matched to a gene: 8. The CDR3 sequence is 16 residues long. Germline assignment: CDR1 MDHEN and CDR2 SYDVKM. Time point given: cycle 4 day 1 (C4D1), after around six weeks of nivolumab. Each and every patient relapsed after autologous stem cell transplantation, and patients got differing brentuximab vedotin exposure.

This chain uses TRBV28 with TRBJ2-2; TRBD1 matches 11 bases. The clonotype originates from a human donor with classical Hodgkin lymphoma. The specimen comprised peripheral blood mononuclear cells (PBMCs), sampled before the fourth cycle of nivolumab. The CDR3 DNA reads as TGTGCCAGCAGTTATCCGGGACAGGGGGTTGGCGGGGAGCTGTTTTTT. It codes for CASSYPGQGVGGELFF.